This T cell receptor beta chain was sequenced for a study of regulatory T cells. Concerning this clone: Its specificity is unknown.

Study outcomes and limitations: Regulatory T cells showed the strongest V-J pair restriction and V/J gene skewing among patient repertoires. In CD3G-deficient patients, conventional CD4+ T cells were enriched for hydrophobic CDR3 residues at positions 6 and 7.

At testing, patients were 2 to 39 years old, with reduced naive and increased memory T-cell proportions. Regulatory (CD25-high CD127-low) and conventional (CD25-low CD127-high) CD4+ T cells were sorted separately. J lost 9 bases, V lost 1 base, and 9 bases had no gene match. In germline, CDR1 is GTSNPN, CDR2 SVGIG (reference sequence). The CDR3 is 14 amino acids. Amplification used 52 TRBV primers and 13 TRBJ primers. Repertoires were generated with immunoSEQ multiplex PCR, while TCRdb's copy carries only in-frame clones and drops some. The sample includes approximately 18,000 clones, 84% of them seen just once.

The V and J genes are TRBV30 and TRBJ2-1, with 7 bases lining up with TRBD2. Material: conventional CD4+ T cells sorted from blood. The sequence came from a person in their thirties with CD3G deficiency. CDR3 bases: TGTGCCTGGAGTGGCGGGAGCCTGCACGCTGAGCAGTTCTTC. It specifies CAWSGGSLHAEQFF.